A selection of T cell receptor beta chains follows, all from one sample in a study of blood T cell repertoires in COVID-19. Measured with immunoSEQ multiplex PCR; TCRdb has only the in-frame clones, and not every one. The top ten clones hold 0.95% to 1.5% of a sample with a few hundred thousand clones, just under 90% of them seen once. What was sequenced was PBMCs or T cells enriched from blood (not recorded which). Receptors originate from a man aged 30 to 39 who had recovered from COVID-19. Both conserved end residues are part of each CDR3. The order of the fields is V gene, clone size, J gene, D gene, CDR3 protein, CDR3 DNA. The D gene is left open where the match is weak. Rows may omit the clone size; those that give it use once, few, many or a size class.

TRBV5-1,-,TRBJ1-6,TRBD1,CASSLSGQVTNSPLHF,TGCGCCAGCAGCTTGTCGGGACAGGTAACGAATTCACCCCTCCACTTT
TRBV2,-,TRBJ2-1,TRBD2,CASRGVAGVSNEQFF,TGTGCCAGCAGAGGGGTAGCGGGAGTTTCCAATGAGCAGTTCTTC
TRBV30,-,TRBJ2-3,TRBD2,CAWSSGRAGTDTQYF,TGTGCCTGGAGTAGCGGGAGGGCAGGTACAGATACGCAGTATTTT
TRBV2,-,TRBJ2-5,-,CASSRIQETQYF,TGTGCCAGCTCGCGGATCCAAGAGACCCAGTACTTC
TRBV24-1,-,TRBJ1-1,-,CATSESRFGEAFF,TGTGCCACCAGTGAATCCCGTTTCGGTGAAGCTTTCTTT
TRBV9,-,TRBJ1-2,-,CASSVTGRGYTF,TGTGCCAGCAGCGTTACAGGGCGTGGCTACACCTTC
TRBV9,few,TRBJ1-2,-,CASSANRGYTF,TGTGCCAGCAGCGCTAATCGGGGCTACACCTTC
TRBV30,-,TRBJ2-1,TRBD2,CAWRHLAGSSYNEQFF,TGTGCCTGGAGACATCTAGCGGGTAGCTCCTACAATGAGCAGTTCTTC
TRBV7-9,-,TRBJ2-3,-,CASSLLGTQRTDTQYF,TGTGCCAGCAGCCTCTTAGGGACTCAACGGACAGATACGCAGTATTTT
TRBV5-6,-,TRBJ2-3,-,CASSLGQGADTQYF,TGTGCCAGCAGCTTGGGGCAGGGCGCGGATACGCAGTATTTT
TRBV19,-,TRBJ1-2,-,CASSISQALAYGYTF,TGTGCCAGTAGTATATCGCAGGCCCTAGCCTATGGCTACACCTTC
TRBV7-2,-,TRBJ2-3,TRBD2,CASSQRLARTDTQYF,TGTGCCAGCAGCCAGAGACTAGCGCGCACAGATACGCAGTATTTT
TRBV11-3,-,TRBJ2-1,-,CASSLADRPHNEQFF,TGTGCCAGCAGCTTAGCCGACAGACCGCACAATGAGCAGTTCTTC
TRBV24-1,-,TRBJ2-3,-,CATSLIGTDTQYF,TGTGCCACCAGTTTAATAGGCACAGATACGCAGTATTTT
TRBV2,-,TRBJ2-7,TRBD1,CASSLGTGSYYEQYF,TGTGCCAGCAGTCTTGGGACAGGGAGCTACTACGAGCAGTACTTC
TRBV19,-,TRBJ2-3,TRBD2,CASRSSGIRGTDTQYF,TGTGCCAGTAGGAGTAGCGGGATAAGAGGCACAGATACGCAGTATTTT
TRBV2,-,TRBJ1-5,TRBD1,CASMGGQGGNQPQHF,TGTGCCAGCATGGGGGGACAGGGGGGCAATCAGCCCCAGCATTTT
TRBV5-1,-,TRBJ1-6,-,CASSFGQGDNSPLHF,TGCGCCAGCAGCTTCGGACAAGGTGATAATTCACCCCTCCACTTT
TRBV14,-,TRBJ1-4,-,CASSQGWQGLHEKLFF,TGTGCCAGCAGCCAAGGGTGGCAGGGTCTGCATGAAAAACTGTTTTTT
TRBV28,-,TRBJ1-4,TRBD1,CASYRGANEKLFF,TGTGCCAGCTACAGGGGGGCTAATGAAAAACTGTTTTTT
TRBV18,-,TRBJ2-1,TRBD2,CASSPRIPGLAGADYNEQFF,TGTGCCAGCTCACCCCGGATTCCAGGACTAGCGGGAGCGGACTACAATGAGCAGTTCTTC
TRBV7-9,-,TRBJ2-1,TRBD2,CASRSGLAGVYNEQFF,TGTGCCAGCCGATCGGGACTAGCGGGAGTCTACAATGAGCAGTTCTTC
TRBV6-5,-,TRBJ2-1,TRBD2,CASSYATSFYNEQFF,TGTGCCAGCAGTTACGCGACTAGCTTTTACAATGAGCAGTTCTTC
TRBV7-9,-,TRBJ2-2,-,CASSPLSPTGELFF,TGTGCCAGCAGCCCGCTTAGCCCTACCGGGGAGCTGTTTTTT
TRBV6-2/TRBV6-3,-,TRBJ2-5,TRBD2,CASSYPRTSGGFQETQYF,TGTGCCAGCAGTTACCCCCGGACTAGCGGGGGATTCCAAGAGACCCAGTACTTC
TRBV5-1,-,TRBJ1-6,TRBD1,CASNQGQGNSPLHF,TGCGCCAGCAACCAAGGACAGGGGAATTCACCCCTCCACTTT
TRBV6-5,-,TRBJ1-5,-,CASSFGGSQPQHF,TGTGCCAGCAGTTTTGGTGGGAGTCAGCCCCAGCATTTT
TRBV6-5,-,TRBJ1-3,-,CASSYSRRGSRNTIYF,TGTGCCAGCAGTTACTCGAGAAGGGGAAGTAGAAACACCATATATTTT
TRBV10-3,-,TRBJ2-1,TRBD2,CAKLAGVYNEQFF,TGTGCCAAACTAGCGGGGGTCTACAATGAGCAGTTCTTC
TRBV6-2/TRBV6-3,once,TRBJ2-1,TRBD2,CASSYSSWASGSFRSYNEQFF,TGTGCCAGCAGTTACTCGAGCTGGGCTAGCGGGAGTTTCCGCTCCTACAATGAGCAGTTCTTC
TRBV19,-,TRBJ1-1,TRBD1,CASSKRQGLNMHEAFF,TGTGCCAGTAGTAAAAGACAGGGACTGAACATGCATGAAGCTTTCTTT
TRBV14,-,TRBJ2-1,-,CASSRLIGDAYNEQFF,TGTGCCAGCAGCCGACTTATTGGAGACGCCTACAATGAGCAGTTCTTC
TRBV4-1,-,TRBJ1-6,TRBD1,CASSHLKTGDSPLHF,TGCGCCAGCAGCCATCTTAAGACAGGGGACTCACCCCTCCACTTT
TRBV13,-,TRBJ2-7,-,CASRDSENYEQYF,TGTGCCAGCCGGGACTCCGAGAACTACGAGCAGTACTTC
TRBV29-1,-,TRBJ2-1,-,CSVDRGGNEQFF,TGCAGCGTTGACAGGGGAGGGAATGAGCAGTTCTTC
TRBV29-1,-,TRBJ2-5,TRBD2,CSVEVPLGGVPKETQYF,TGCAGCGTTGAAGTCCCCCTGGGAGGGGTCCCTAAAGAGACCCAGTACTTC
TRBV20-1,-,TRBJ2-3,TRBD2,CSARAGLAGSF,TGCAGTGCTAGGGCTGGACTAGCGGGTTCTTTT
TRBV30,-,TRBJ1-1,-,CAWSDGVNTEAFF,TGTGCCTGGAGTGACGGGGTGAACACTGAAGCTTTCTTT
TRBV7-6,once,TRBJ1-5,-,CASSLGQGQPQHF,TGTGCCAGCAGCTTAGGGCAGGGTCAGCCCCAGCATTTT
TRBV5-1,-,TRBJ2-7,TRBD2,CASSSQSGTSYEQYF,TGCGCCAGCAGCTCACAAAGCGGGACCTCCTACGAGCAGTACTTC
TRBV28,once,TRBJ1-1,-,CASKTSTNTEAFF,TGTGCCAGCAAAACCTCTACGAACACTGAAGCTTTCTTT
TRBV5-8,-,TRBJ1-4,TRBD1,CASSFGQGIEKLFF,TGTGCCAGCAGCTTCGGACAGGGGATAGAAAAACTGTTTTTT
TRBV24-1,-,TRBJ2-5,-,CATSDLGQPKETQYF,TGTGCCACCAGTGATTTGGGGCAACCTAAAGAGACCCAGTACTTC
TRBV7-9,-,TRBJ1-2,TRBD1,CASSLSRTGDYGYTF,TGTGCCAGCAGCTTAAGCCGGACAGGGGATTATGGCTACACCTTC
TRBV24-1,-,TRBJ2-5,TRBD1,CATSDQDRGGRETQYF,TGTGCCACCAGTGATCAGGACAGGGGGGGGCGAGAGACCCAGTACTTC
TRBV24-1,once,TRBJ2-2,-,CATSDLSVGLGTGELFF,TGTGCCACCAGTGATTTGTCCGTGGGGCTCGGGACCGGGGAGCTGTTTTTT
TRBV5-5,-,TRBJ1-6,TRBD1,CASSLTGTGSHFQSPLHF,TGTGCCAGCAGCTTGACCGGGACAGGAAGCCATTTCCAGTCACCCCTCCACTTT
TRBV18,-,TRBJ2-7,TRBD2,CASSPSSGRASLQRYEQYF,TGTGCCAGCTCACCCTCCAGCGGGAGGGCCAGTCTACAACGCTACGAGCAGTACTTC
TRBV28,-,TRBJ1-6,TRBD1,CASRNPGQGNSPLHF,TGTGCCAGCAGGAACCCGGGACAGGGTAATTCACCCCTCCACTTT
TRBV11-2,-,TRBJ2-3,-,CASSLDTDNTDTQYF,TGTGCCAGCAGCTTAGATACGGACAACACAGATACGCAGTATTTT
TRBV30,-,TRBJ2-1,TRBD1,CAWSRDRYNEQFF,TGTGCCTGGTCCCGGGACAGGTACAATGAGCAGTTCTTC
TRBV18,-,TRBJ2-4,TRBD2,CASSNVAGRAKNIQYF,TGTGCCAGCTCAAACGTAGCGGGAAGGGCCAAAAACATTCAGTACTTC
TRBV2,-,TRBJ1-1,TRBD1,CASRYRGNTEAFF,TGTGCCAGCAGATACAGGGGTAACACTGAAGCTTTCTTT
TRBV5-1,once,TRBJ1-6,TRBD1,CASSSRTGDSPLHF,TGCGCCAGCAGTTCAAGGACAGGGGATTCACCCCTCCACTTT
TRBV19,-,TRBJ2-1,TRBD2,CASSRAAGGTYNEQFF,TGTGCCAGTAGTAGAGCGGCGGGGGGGACGTACAATGAGCAGTTCTTC
TRBV5-4,-,TRBJ2-7,TRBD2,CASSSGLAVSYEQYF,TGTGCCAGCAGCTCCGGACTAGCGGTTTCCTACGAGCAGTACTTC
TRBV5-1,-,TRBJ2-3,TRBD2,CASRIAGAKTDTQYF,TGCGCCAGCCGAATAGCGGGAGCGAAAACAGATACGCAGTATTTT